The rows below give T cell receptor beta chains drawn from one sample of a study of cytotoxic CD8 clonotypes in ibrutinib-treated CLL. Sequencing used immunoSEQ multiplex PCR; TCRdb keeps in-frame clones, though not all of them. The profile shows roughly 56,000 clones, 71% of them singletons. Sequencing used PBMCs, obtained after 12 months of ibrutinib treatment. The origin of the receptors is a human donor with chronic lymphocytic leukemia. Each CDR3 is given with its conserved first and last residue. D genes are given only for firm matches. Clone sizes are given selectively: once, few, many, or a class where the clone is expanded.

j_call clone_size d_call cdr3_length v_call cdr3_nt cdr3_aa
TRBJ2-3 . . 14 TRBV4-1 TGCGCCAGCAGCTCGACAGGGAGGTCAGATACGCAGTATTTT CASSSTGRSDTQYF
TRBJ2-7 . . 13 TRBV5-1 TGCGCCAGCAGCTTGGGACTTACGTACGAGCAGTACTTC CASSLGLTYEQYF
TRBJ2-5 . . 12 TRBV6-1 TGTGCCAGCAGCGATTCAGGTCGGGCCCAGTACTTC CASSDSGRAQYF
TRBJ2-7 . TRBD1 14 TRBV5-1 TGCGCCAGCAGCCCCGGGACAGTCTCCTACGAGCAGTACTTC CASSPGTVSYEQYF
TRBJ2-3 . TRBD2 16 TRBV4-2 TGTGCCAGCAGCCAAGAGGGGAGGGGCTCTACAGATACGCAGTATTTT CASSQEGRGSTDTQYF
TRBJ2-1 . TRBD2 16 TRBV19 TGTGCCAGTAGTAAACCGGGACTAGCGGATCACAATGAGCAGTTCTTC CASSKPGLADHNEQFF
TRBJ1-4 . TRBD1 15 TRBV5-4 TGTGCCAGCAGCTTCCCGGGACAGGGGGTGGAAAAACTGTTTTTT CASSFPGQGVEKLFF
TRBJ2-7 few . 13 TRBV5-1 TGCGCCAGCAGCTTGTTAAATCCCTACGAGCAGTACTTC CASSLLNPYEQYF
TRBJ2-3 . . 16 TRBV7-9 TGTGCCAGCAGCTTAGTCAAGTCCCCACTCACAGATACGCAGTATTTT CASSLVKSPLTDTQYF
TRBJ1-2 . . 16 TRBV5-1 TGCGCCAGCAGCTTGGGGGGATCAGGGTACAACTATGGCTACACCTTC CASSLGGSGYNYGYTF
TRBJ2-6 . . 17 TRBV11-2 TGTGCCAGCAGCTTAAGGGTCGGGGGCGCAAGGGCCAACGTCCTGACTTTC CASSLRVGGARANVLTF
TRBJ2-7 . . 14 TRBV15 TGTGCCACCAGCAGAGAGGAGGGCACCTACGAGCAGTACTTC CATSREEGTYEQYF
TRBJ1-2 few . 15 TRBV28 TGTGCCAGCAGTTTTAATCCTCCGGGGGAAGATGGCTACACCTTC CASSFNPPGEDGYTF
TRBJ1-1 . . 16 TRBV5-1 TGCGCCAGCAGCTGGACCTACCGAAGACTCGGCGCTGAAGCTTTCTTT CASSWTYRRLGAEAFF
TRBJ2-1 . . 13 TRBV5-1 TGCGCCAGCAGCTTTAGGGACGACAATGAGCAGTTCTTC CASSFRDDNEQFF
TRBJ1-4 . . 14 TRBV6-1 TGTGCCAGCAGCCGGACGGCACTTAATGAAAAACTGTTTTTT CASSRTALNEKLFF
TRBJ2-3 . . 15 TRBV7-9 TGTGCCAGCAGCTTAGGGTCTAGTGGTAAAGATACGCAGTATTTT CASSLGSSGKDTQYF
TRBJ2-7 . TRBD2 15 TRBV10-3 TGTTTTAGCCGGAATAGCCCGGGACTAGGCTACGAGCAGTACTTC CFSRNSPGLGYEQYF
TRBJ2-5 few TRBD2 17 TRBV4-2 TGTGCCAGCAGCCGAGCGGGGACTAGCGGGCGTCAAGAGACCCAGTACTTC CASSRAGTSGRQETQYF
TRBJ1-5 . . 15 TRBV15 TGTGCCACCTCGCCAGGGGACTTCGGCAATCAGCCCCAGCATTTT CATSPGDFGNQPQHF
TRBJ2-3 . TRBD2 16 TRBV4-1 TGCGCCAGCAGCCAAGAGAGGACTAGCGGCACAGATACGCAGTATTTT CASSQERTSGTDTQYF
TRBJ2-7 . . 14 TRBV5-1 TGCGCCAGCAAAATCGGGACCAACTCCTACGAGCAGTACTTC CASKIGTNSYEQYF
TRBJ2-6 . TRBD2 18 TRBV2 TGTGCCAGCAGTGAACTGACTAGCGGGGACTCTGGGGCCAACGTCCTGACTTTC CASSELTSGDSGANVLTF
TRBJ2-3 many TRBD2 15 TRBV19 TGTGCCAGTACCTTCGGGACTAGTGGGTCAGATACGCAGTATTTT CASTFGTSGSDTQYF
TRBJ2-5 . . 13 TRBV29-1 TGCAGCGTTGAATACGCGGGTGGCCTTACCCAGTACTTC CSVEYAGGLTQYF
TRBJ2-4 . TRBD2 17 TRBV5-1 TGCGCCAGCAGCCCGGGACTAGCGGGAGGGCCGGTAAACATTCAGTACTTC CASSPGLAGGPVNIQYF
TRBJ1-2 few . 13 TRBV6-1 TGTGCCAGCAGCCTCGCAAAAAACTATGGCTACACCTTC CASSLAKNYGYTF
TRBJ2-7 once . 11 TRBV7-9 TGTGCCAGCAGCTTACCCGGCGAGCAGTACTTC CASSLPGEQYF
TRBJ2-7 . . 15 TRBV29-1 TGCAGCGTTGAGGGGGTAGCAGGGATATCCTACGAGCAGTACTTC CSVEGVAGISYEQYF
TRBJ1-1 . . 16 TRBV18 TGTGCCAGCTCACCACCGGGCAGTTCCATGAACACTGAAGCTTTCTTT CASSPPGSSMNTEAFF
TRBJ2-5 . TRBD1 13 TRBV6-1 TGTGCCAGCAGGGGGACAGGCCAAGAGACCCAGTACTTC CASRGTGQETQYF
TRBJ1-2 . . 16 TRBV30 TGTGCCTGGAGCTCGGACGGTGGGGGCCTTAACTATGGCTACACCTTC CAWSSDGGGLNYGYTF
TRBJ1-3 . . 13 TRBV10-1 TGCGCCAGCAGTGAGACAAACGGAAACACCATATATTTT CASSETNGNTIYF
TRBJ2-2 . . 16 TRBV4-2 TGTGCCAGCAGCCCGCGGCTAGCGCCTAACACCGGGGAGCTGTTTTTT CASSPRLAPNTGELFF
TRBJ2-5 . . 13 TRBV5-4 TGTGCCAGCAGCTTGGAGGCCGGAGAGACCCAGTACTTC CASSLEAGETQYF
TRBJ2-2 . . 17 TRBV6-1 TGTGCCAGCAGTGAAGCGCTATGGGGTCCAAACACCGGGGAGCTGTTTTTT CASSEALWGPNTGELFF
TRBJ1-2 . . 11 TRBV30 TGTGCCTGGAGTGATAGGGCTGGCTACACCTTC CAWSDRAGYTF
TRBJ1-2 . . 15 TRBV15 TGTGCCACCAGCAGAGTAGTGCAGGCTAACTATGGCTACACCTTC CATSRVVQANYGYTF
TRBJ1-1 . TRBD1 13 TRBV29-1 TGCAGCGTGGGCGACAGGGGGCACACTGAAGCTTTCTTT CSVGDRGHTEAFF
TRBJ2-1 . . 15 TRBV11-3 TGTGCCAGCAGCTCGACTACCAGCTCCTACAATGAGCAGTTCTTC CASSSTTSSYNEQFF
TRBJ2-1 few . 15 TRBV9 TGTGCCAGCAGCGTAGGTAGCGGACCTTACAATGAGCAGTTCTTC CASSVGSGPYNEQFF
TRBJ1-4 . TRBD1 14 TRBV19 TGTGCCAGTAGTAAGGAGGGGGCGCAGGAAAAACTGTTTTTT CASSKEGAQEKLFF
TRBJ2-7 . . 16 TRBV27 TGTGCCAGCAGTTTACGACCCCCAGGACAGAGCTACGAGCAGTACTTC CASSLRPPGQSYEQYF
TRBJ1-2 . . 13 TRBV7-2 TGTGCCAGCAGCTTATGGACAGACTATGGCTACACCTTC CASSLWTDYGYTF
TRBJ1-5 . . 14 TRBV27 TGTGCCAGCCGGCCGGCAGGCGGGGGTCAGCCCCAGCATTTT CASRPAGGGQPQHF
TRBJ2-7 . . 11 TRBV2 TGTGCCAGCAGTGCCCTGGACGAGCAGTACTTC CASSALDEQYF
TRBJ2-7 . . 14 TRBV6-5 TGTGCCAGCAGACCCACGGCGGCGGAGAACGAGCAGTACTTC CASRPTAAENEQYF
TRBJ2-1 few . 16 TRBV30 TGTGCCTGGAGTGTACCAGGACTATCCCTCAACAATGAGCAGTTCTTC CAWSVPGLSLNNEQFF
TRBJ2-5 . TRBD2 13 TRBV18 TGTGCCAGCTCACCGGGAGGGCCCGAGACCCAGTACTTC CASSPGGPETQYF
TRBJ2-5 few TRBD2 15 TRBV5-4 TGTGCCAGCAGCCGTAGCGGGAGGGCTCAAGAGACCCAGTACTTC CASSRSGRAQETQYF
TRBJ2-3 . TRBD2 14 TRBV7-2 TGTGCCAGCAGTAGCGGGGGGTGGGATGGTGCGCAGTATTTT CASSSGGWDGAQYF
TRBJ1-3 . . 16 TRBV27 TGTGCCAGCACCTCCAGATCCCCCGAGTCTGGAAACACCATATATTTT CASTSRSPESGNTIYF
TRBJ2-4 . TRBD2 12 TRBV13 TGTGCCAGCAGCTTCCCGGGGGGACTAGCGCGCTTC CASSFPGGLARF
TRBJ2-7 . TRBD2 17 TRBV5-6 TGTGCCAGCAGCTTCGGGACTAGCGGGAGGGTCGCGCTCGAGCAGTACTTC CASSFGTSGRVALEQYF
TRBJ2-2 . TRBD2 17 TRBV10-1 TGCGCCAGCAGTGAGTACCGACTAGCGGTTAACACCGGGGAGCTGTTTTTT CASSEYRLAVNTGELFF
TRBJ2-1 . . 17 TRBV18 TGTGCCAGCTCACCACCGGGACTCCTAAGCTCCTACAATGAGCAGTTCTTC CASSPPGLLSSYNEQFF
TRBJ1-1 . . 13 TRBV30 TGTGCCTGGAGGACACGGGCTAACACTGAAGCTTTCTTT CAWRTRANTEAFF
TRBJ2-3 . . 14 TRBV9 TGTGCCAGCAGCGGCGGACACCGCACAGATACGCAGTATTTT CASSGGHRTDTQYF
TRBJ2-1 . . 16 TRBV5-4 TGTGCCAGCACCTCCGGGGCCCCGAACTCCTACAATGAGCAGTTCTTC CASTSGAPNSYNEQFF
TRBJ2-1 . . 13 TRBV5-1 TGCGCCAGCAGCTTGGGCTCTTACAATGAGCAGTTCTTC CASSLGSYNEQFF